This T cell receptor beta chain was found in a study of identifying expanded T cells in peripheral blood. Study-level points and caveats: Over about two and four weeks, about 15 and 19 clones changed, versus approximately 1.2 between replicates.

To note about this clone: Its antigen is not identified.

Clones were read by immunoSEQ multiplex PCR, and TCRdb kept only the in-frame ones, dropping some. This table has some 81,000 clones, approximately 84% appearing once. Germline values: CDR1 SGHVS, CDR2 FNYEAQ. The V gene lost 5 bases and the J gene lost 1 base, with 8 bases spanning the gap. The CDR3 length is 13 residues. This clonotype was sampled from a person between 18 and 75 years old in good health. The sample consisted of blood. The chain uses TRBV7-6 and TRBJ1-1; D unclear. CDR3 residues: CASSHDGNTEAFF. The CDR3 region has the DNA TGTGCCAGCAGCCACGACGGGAACACTGAAGCTTTCTTT.